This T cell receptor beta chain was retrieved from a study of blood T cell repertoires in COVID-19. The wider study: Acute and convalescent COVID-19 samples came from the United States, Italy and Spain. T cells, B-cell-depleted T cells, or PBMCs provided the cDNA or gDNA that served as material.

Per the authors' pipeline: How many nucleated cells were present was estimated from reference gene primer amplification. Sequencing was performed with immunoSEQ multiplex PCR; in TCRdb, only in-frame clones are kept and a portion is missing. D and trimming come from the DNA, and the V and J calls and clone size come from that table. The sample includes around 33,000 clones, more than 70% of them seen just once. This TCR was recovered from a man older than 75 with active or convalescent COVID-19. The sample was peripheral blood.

The CDR3 DNA reads as TGTGCCAGCAGCGACGGGAGACACCCCTACAATGAGCAGTTCTTC. Translating it yields CASSDGRHPYNEQFF. This chain connects TRBV7-9 to TRBJ2-1; possibly TRBD2 for D (6 bases). Germline CDR1 is SEHNR and CDR2 is FQNEAQ (reference sequence). The CDR3 is 15 residues long. V lost 5 bases to trimming and J lost 2 bases, with 13 bases between them.